Shown below are 24 T cell receptor beta chains from a single sample sequenced in a study of a mutant IDH1 vaccine in newly diagnosed glioma. Time point: week 5, during vaccination. Vaccination comprised doses that each held 300 ug of mutant IDH1 20-mer peptide, plus topical imiquimod. TCRdb's copy holds only in-frame clones and misses some; the assay was immunoSEQ multiplex PCR. The data hold tens of thousands of clones, with around three quarters observed a single time. Their antigens are not known. The sequenced sample was PBMCs, obtained from a glioma patient whose treatment included an IDH1 peptide vaccine. The source is a man in his forties or fifties with glioma.

J is TRBJ1-5 and V is TRBV4-1, with D uncertain. Trimming left V 1 base short and J 4 bases short, with 8 bases between. This CDR3 region has 14 residues. Looked up from germline, CDR1 is MGHRA and CDR2 is YSYEKL. CDR3 region: CASSQGPGNQPQHF. The DNA of the CDR3 is TGCGCCAGCAGCCAAGGGCCGGGAAATCAGCCCCAGCATTTT.

This sequence joins TRBV2 and TRBJ1-2; possible D gene TRBD1, 5 bases. This CDR3 contains 16 residues. V lost 5 bases, J lost 6 bases, and 22 bases lay in between. The germline V gene encodes CDR1 SNHLY and CDR2 FYNNEI. The CDR3 here is CASSSKGVGAGDGYTF. The DNA of the CDR3 is TGTGCCAGCAGTTCCAAGGGTGTAGGGGCCGGGGATGGCTACACCTTC.

The gene calls are TRBV5-1 and TRBJ1-2; D is perhaps TRBD1 (6 bases). The CDR3 has 12 amino acids. Germline V gene sequence: CDR1 SGHRS, CDR2 YFSETQ. V dropped 4 bases and J dropped 8 bases, with 12 bases sitting between them. The CDR3 region is CASSAGQYGYTF. The CDR3 nucleotides read TGCGCCAGCAGCGCGGGACAATACGGCTACACCTTC.

The chain couples TRBV2 to TRBJ2-7, with 7 bases matching TRBD1. Trimming cost V 2 bases and J 3 bases; bases outside gene matches: 4. Per the germline V gene, CDR1 is SNHLY and CDR2 is FYNNEI. The CDR3 contains 14 residues. CDR3 sequence (DNA): TGTGCCAGCAGTGAACAGGGACAGTACTACGAGCAGTACTTC. Its translation: CASSEQGQYYEQYF.

The CDR3 spells CASSPPGDYEQYF. The CDR3 DNA sequence: TGTGCCAGCAGCCCCCCGGGGGACTACGAGCAGTACTTC. This chain connects TRBV5-4 to TRBJ2-7, with D possibly being TRBD2 (6 bases). The CDR3 has 13 residues. V lost 4 bases, J lost 3 bases, and 11 bases lay in between. Germline values: CDR1 SGHNT, CDR2 YYREEE (reference sequence). The full variable domain, in which reference TRBV5-4 and TRBJ2-7 provide the parts outside the CDR3, is ETGVTQSPTHLIKTRGQQVTLRCSSQSGHNTVSWYQQALGQGPQFIFQYYREEENGRGNFPPRFSGLQFPNYSSELNVNALELDDSALYLCASSPPGDYEQYFGPGTRLTVT.

The chain combines TRBV14 with TRBJ2-2; 8 nucleotides match TRBD2. Germline V CDR1 and CDR2: SGHDN, FVKESK. This CDR3 has 16 amino acids. V shed 5 bases and J 1 base; nucleotides not matched to a gene: 6. Here the CDR3 DNA reads TGTGCCAGCAGCTCCGGGGGGGAAGTGAACACCGGGGAGCTGTTTTTT. Translated, it gives CASSSGGEVNTGELFF.

The chain carries TRBV5-4 and TRBJ1-6, with a possible D match to TRBD1 (6 bases). The CDR3 sequence is 14 residues long. CDR1 is SGHNT, CDR2 YYREEE, per germline (reference sequence). Trimming stripped 4 bases from V and 8 bases from J, with 13 bases between. The CDR3 spells CASSRTGADSPLHF. The CDR3 region has the DNA TGTGCCAGCAGCCGGACGGGGGCGGATTCACCCCTCCACTTT.

The sample holds a few counts of this clone. The rearrangement uses TRBV6-5 and TRBJ1-1, with a possible D match to TRBD1 (5 bases). Germline CDR1 reads MNHEY; CDR2 reads SVGAGI. The length of the CDR3 is 15 residues. The germline V and J ends were trimmed by 4 bases and 4 bases, with 16 bases remaining between them. The CDR3 reads CASSSGTSRGTEAFF. CDR3 coding DNA: TGTGCCAGCAGTTCCGGGACTTCGAGGGGCACTGAAGCTTTCTTT.

This clone occurred a few times. As DNA, the CDR3 is TGTGCCAGTCGCTGGGACAGTCGGTCTCCCGGCTACACCTTC. The encoded protein is CASRWDSRSPGYTF. The chain recombines TRBV2 with TRBJ1-2; 7 bases map to TRBD1. Germline V gene sequence: CDR1 SNHLY, CDR2 FYNNEI. J gave up 8 bases and V 9 bases, and 15 bases lay outside the gene matches. This CDR3 contains 14 residues.

This clone was seen just once. CDR3 residues: CAISESTGGRNEQYF. In DNA, the CDR3 is TGTGCCATCAGTGAGTCGACAGGGGGTAGGAACGAGCAGTACTTC. The V gene is TRBV10-3, the J gene TRBJ2-7, with 9 bases lining up with TRBD1. The CDR3 runs 15 residues. The ends lost 0 bases at V and 5 bases at J; junction bases unmatched: 5. Looked up from germline, CDR1 is ENHRY and CDR2 is SYGVKD.

This CDR3 reads CASSLKLGYEQYF. The CDR3 DNA is TGTGCCAGCAGTTTAAAGTTGGGTTACGAGCAGTACTTC. The chain combines TRBV27 with TRBJ2-7, with D uncertain. Per germline, CDR1 MNHEY and CDR2 SMNVEV (reference sequence). V was cut by 2 bases and J by 4 bases, with 9 bases left in between. The CDR3 length is 13 residues.

J is TRBJ2-1 and V is TRBV5-5; D not certain. The length of the CDR3 is 11 residues. Deletions cut 2 bases from V and 6 bases from J, with 3 bases between. Germline CDR1 and CDR2: SGHKS and YYEKEE (reference sequence). The CDR3 spells CASSLINEQFF. In nucleotides, the CDR3 is TGTGCCAGCAGCTTAATCAATGAGCAGTTCTTC.

This clone has only a few counts. The V call is TRBV5-4, the J call TRBJ1-3; no clear D gene. Germline assignment: CDR1 SGHNT and CDR2 YYREEE (reference sequence). This CDR3 is built from 15 residues. V dropped 3 bases and J dropped 0 bases, with 10 bases sitting between them. This chain's CDR3 is CASSWDVDSGNTIYF. The CDR3 coding sequence is TGTGCCAGCAGCTGGGATGTTGACTCTGGAAACACCATATATTTT. Full variable domain (outside the CDR3, taken from reference TRBV5-4 and TRBJ1-3): ETGVTQSPTHLIKTRGQQVTLRCSSQSGHNTVSWYQQALGQGPQFIFQYYREEENGRGNFPPRFSGLQFPNYSSELNVNALELDDSALYLCASSWDVDSGNTIYFGEGSWLTVV.

This chain joins TRBV7-2 and TRBJ1-5; 9 nucleotides agree with TRBD1. Trimming removed 4 bases from V and 6 bases from J; junction bases left unmatched: 7. The CDR3 extends over 15 amino acids. From germline, CDR1 is SGHTA and CDR2 FQGNSA. The CDR3 nucleotides are TGTGCCAGCAGCTCCGGGACAGGGCTGACTCAGCCCCAGCATTTT. Translated, it gives CASSSGTGLTQPQHF.

The gene calls are TRBV5-1 and TRBJ1-4; D remains unclear. The CDR3 totals 13 residues. V was pared by 4 bases and J by 5 bases, with 9 bases between. Germline assignment: CDR1 SGHRS and CDR2 YFSETQ. The CDR3 coding sequence is TGCGCCAGCAGCGTGAACTTGAATGAAAAACTGTTTTTT. This gives the protein CASSVNLNEKLFF.

The genes are TRBV6-5 and TRBJ2-6; no clear D. CDR3 length: 14 residues. V lost 2 bases and J lost 4, with 6 bases in between. Germline V CDR1 and CDR2: MNHEY, SVGAGI. The CDR3 reads CASSYRAGANVLTF. As DNA, the CDR3 is TGTGCCAGCAGTTACAGGGCCGGGGCCAACGTCCTGACTTTC.

The chain recombines TRBV30 with TRBJ1-2, with 8 bases fitting TRBD1. CDR3 size: 13 residues. J was trimmed by 2 bases and V by 8 bases; bases with no gene match: 7. Germline-derived CDR1 and CDR2 are GTSNPN and SVGIG (reference sequence). The chain's CDR3 is CAGTTGVNYGYTF. In DNA, the CDR3 is TGTGCCGGTACGACAGGGGTAAACTATGGCTACACCTTC.

The genes are TRBV28 and TRBJ1-1; D gene unclear. The V gene lost 6 bases and the J gene lost 0 bases, with 8 bases spanning the gap. CDR3 length equals 13 residues. Germline assignment: CDR1 MDHEN and CDR2 SYDVKM. The CDR3 nucleotides read TGTGCCAGCAGACCTACAGTGAACACTGAAGCTTTCTTT. Translated, it gives CASRPTVNTEAFF.

This clone has just one count. This sequence joins TRBV13 and TRBJ2-7; unclear D gene. V was clipped by 4 bases and J by 0 bases, with 16 bases between them. The CDR3 totals 16 residues. Germline V lookup: CDR1 PRHDT, CDR2 FYEKMQ (reference sequence). The CDR3 bases are TGTGCCAGCAGCTCGGCCAGAGGCCAGAGCTCCTACGAGCAGTACTTC. Protein sequence: CASSSARGQSSYEQYF.

The V and J genes are TRBV4-2 and TRBJ2-7; D is perhaps TRBD2 (6 bases). Trimming removed 0 bases from V and 6 bases from J, with 18 bases in between. The V gene's germline CDR1 is LGHNA and CDR2 YNFKEQ. The length of the CDR3 is 16 residues. CDR3 DNA: TGTGCCAGCAGCCAAGAGCGTGGGACTCGGACCCGCGAGCAGTACTTC. It encodes CASSQERGTRTREQYF.

The V call is TRBV5-1, the J call TRBJ1-1, with a weak D call TRBD1 (5 bases). The CDR3 consists of 14 residues. Germline V CDR1 and CDR2: SGHRS, YFSETQ. The V end lost 5 bases, the J end lost 0 bases, and 11 bases lay between the germline ends. In nucleotides, the CDR3 is TGCGCCAGCAGTTCGGGGGGGGTGAACACTGAAGCTTTCTTT. This codes for CASSSGGVNTEAFF.

This chain connects TRBV14 to TRBJ2-7, with 9 bases aligning to TRBD2. CDR3 length: 14 amino acids. CDR1 is SGHDN, CDR2 FVKESK, per germline. Trimming took 6 bases from V and 9 from J; bases not matched to a gene: 12. The CDR3 loop reads CASRSSGGPWGQYF. In DNA form, the CDR3 reads TGTGCCAGCAGGTCAAGCGGGGGGCCCTGGGGGCAGTACTTC.

This clone has a handful of counts. The V and J genes are TRBV2 and TRBJ1-1; D is unresolved. This CDR3 has 13 amino acids. Trimming stripped 5 bases from V and 0 bases from J, with 7 bases between. Germline CDR1 is SNHLY and CDR2 is FYNNEI. The CDR3 nucleotides read TGTGCCAGCAGTATGGCAATGAACACTGAAGCTTTCTTT. The encoded protein is CASSMAMNTEAFF.

J is TRBJ2-7 and V is TRBV6-1; D is unclear. The CDR3 covers 13 residues. Germline V CDR1 and CDR2: MNHNS, SASEGT. V was clipped by 0 bases and J by 4 bases, with 7 bases between them. The CDR3 DNA sequence: TGTGCCAGCAGTGAAGCGCTAGATTACGAGCAGTACTTC. It codes for CASSEALDYEQYF.